These T cell receptor beta chains were read from a single sample in a study of blood T cell repertoires in COVID-19. The protocol was immunoSEQ multiplex PCR, while the TCRdb copy is restricted to in-frame clones and leaves out a portion. Here the sample spans 85,000 to 100,000 clones, 80% to 90% being singletons. Source material: peripheral blood. The source of these receptors is a man aged 50-60 years with COVID-19, enrolled during active disease. The CDR3 runs from the conserved cysteine through the conserved F or W. The D gene is left open where the match is weak. The size field is filled for only some rows; it gives once, few, many or a size class.

TRBJ2-6 | TRBV30 | NA | NA | TGTGCCTGTTGGAGGTTCCACTCTGGGGCCAACGTCCTGACTTTC | CACWRFHSGANVLTF
TRBJ2-7 | TRBV5-1 | TRBD1 | NA | TGCGCCAGCAGCCCCCAAGGCACCGGGACAGGGCTCAACGAGCAGTACTTC | CASSPQGTGTGLNEQYF
TRBJ1-4 | TRBV4-1 | NA | few | TGCGCCAGCAGCCAAGTCGTTTCCGGTTACGTGGAAAAACTGTTTTTT | CASSQVVSGYVEKLFF
TRBJ2-7 | TRBV3-1/TRBV3-2 | TRBD1 | NA | TGTGCCAGCAGCCAAGAGCACAGGGGGTTATACGAGCAGTACTTC | CASSQEHRGLYEQYF
TRBJ1-1 | TRBV7-9 | NA | few | TGTGCCAGCACCCTACAGGCCATGAACACTGAAGCTTTCTTT | CASTLQAMNTEAFF
TRBJ1-1 | TRBV9 | NA | NA | TGTGCCAGCAGCGTAGGAGGACATAACACTGAAGCTTTCTTT | CASSVGGHNTEAFF
TRBJ1-1 | TRBV30 | TRBD1 | NA | TGTGCCTGGAGTGAGGGGGCGGCCATTTATAGAGCTTTCTTT | CAWSEGAAIYRAFF
TRBJ1-2 | TRBV5-1 | TRBD1 | NA | TGCGCCAGCAGCTCCCGGGACAGGGGCGGCGAGAGGGGTGGCTACACCTTC | CASSSRDRGGERGGYTF
TRBJ1-1 | TRBV12-3/TRBV12-4 | NA | NA | TGTGCCAGCAGTTTCCAGTTCACTGAAGCTTTCTTT | CASSFQFTEAFF
TRBJ2-3 | TRBV7-9 | NA | NA | TGTGCCAGCAGCCCTGGACAGCTAAGCACAGATACGCAGTATTTT | CASSPGQLSTDTQYF
TRBJ2-3 | TRBV19 | TRBD2 | NA | TGTGCCAGTAGAATTTCCGGGACTAGCGACTTTACGCAGTATTTT | CASRISGTSDFTQYF
TRBJ1-1 | TRBV18 | NA | NA | TGTGCCAGCTCACCACGACAGACCCTTGGCACTGAAGCTTTCTTT | CASSPRQTLGTEAFF
TRBJ2-2 | TRBV6-6 | NA | once | TGTGCCAGCAGTTACTATCAGGGGCCGAACACCGGGGAGCTGTTTTTT | CASSYYQGPNTGELFF
TRBJ1-3 | TRBV6-5 | NA | once | TGTGCCAGCAGTCCCATCGGGGTCCCGGGAAACACCATATATTTT | CASSPIGVPGNTIYF
TRBJ1-2 | TRBV18 | NA | NA | TGTGCCAGCTCACCAAGTCAGGGGCTTGGCTATGGCTACACCTTC | CASSPSQGLGYGYTF
TRBJ2-2 | TRBV4-1 | NA | NA | TGCGCCAGCGGGAGTGCAGGGGCCTCAAGGAGGAACACCGGGGAGCTGTTTTTT | CASGSAGASRRNTGELFF
TRBJ1-2 | TRBV30 | NA | NA | TGTGCCTGGATGAGCCGAGCCCTTAACTATGGCTACACCTTC | CAWMSRALNYGYTF
TRBJ2-3 | TRBV5-1 | TRBD2 | few | TGCGCCAGCAGCAAGTCGGCTAGCGGGGGGGCCGTCGATACGCAGTATTTT | CASSKSASGGAVDTQYF
TRBJ2-2 | TRBV7-9 | NA | few | TGTGCCAGCAGCCTAAGAAACACCGGGGAGCTGTTTTTT | CASSLRNTGELFF
TRBJ2-5 | TRBV4-2 | TRBD2 | NA | TGTGCCAGCAGCCCCAAGCTAGCGGGGGGACACCAAGAGACCCAGTACTTC | CASSPKLAGGHQETQYF
TRBJ2-4 | TRBV3-1/TRBV3-2 | TRBD2 | NA | TGTGCCAGCAGCCAAGTGGGGGGGGAACTAAGCAAAAACATTCAGTACTTC | CASSQVGGELSKNIQYF
TRBJ2-1 | TRBV18 | TRBD2 | NA | TGTGCCAGCGACGGAAACAAGGGACTAGCGGGAAATGAGCAGTTCTTC | CASDGNKGLAGNEQFF
TRBJ2-7 | TRBV6-2/TRBV6-3 | TRBD1 | few | TGTGCCAGCAGTTACTCGATGAGACAGGGGGACTACGAGCAGTACTTC | CASSYSMRQGDYEQYF
TRBJ2-2 | TRBV2 | TRBD1 | NA | TGTGCCAGCAGACCGGGACAGGGGTACACCGGGGAGCTGTTTTTT | CASRPGQGYTGELFF
TRBJ1-4 | TRBV27 | TRBD1 | NA | TGTGCCAGCAGTTCAAGGGACAGATCTAATGAAAAACTGTTTTTT | CASSSRDRSNEKLFF
TRBJ2-7 | TRBV4-2 | TRBD2 | NA | TGTGCCAGCAGCCCGACTAGCGGGGTTTCCTACGAGCAGTACTTC | CASSPTSGVSYEQYF
TRBJ1-5 | TRBV6-6 | TRBD1 | once | TGTGCCAGCAGCCAGGGGGGTAGCAATCAGCCCCAGCATTTT | CASSQGGSNQPQHF
TRBJ1-2 | TRBV6-2/TRBV6-3 | TRBD1 | NA | TGTGCCAGCAGTTCCCCCCGGGACAGGTCGGACTATGGCTACACCTTC | CASSSPRDRSDYGYTF
TRBJ2-1 | TRBV18 | NA | NA | TGTGCCAGCTCACCGTCACAGAATAATGAGCAGTTCTTC | CASSPSQNNEQFF